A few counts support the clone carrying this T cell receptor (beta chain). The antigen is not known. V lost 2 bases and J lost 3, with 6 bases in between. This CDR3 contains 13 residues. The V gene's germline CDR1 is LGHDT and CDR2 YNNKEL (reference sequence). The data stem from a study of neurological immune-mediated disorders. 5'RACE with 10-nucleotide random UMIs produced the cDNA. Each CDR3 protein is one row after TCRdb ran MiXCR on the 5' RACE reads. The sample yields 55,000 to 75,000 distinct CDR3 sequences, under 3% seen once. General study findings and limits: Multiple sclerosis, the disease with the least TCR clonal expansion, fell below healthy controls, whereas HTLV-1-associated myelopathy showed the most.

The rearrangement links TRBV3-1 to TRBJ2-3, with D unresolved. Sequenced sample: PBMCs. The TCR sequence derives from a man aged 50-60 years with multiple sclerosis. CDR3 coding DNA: TGTGCCAGCAGCCAAAAGGGAACAGATACGCAGTATTTT. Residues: CASSQKGTDTQYF.